This T cell receptor (beta chain) came from a study of T cell clusters in autoimmune cytopenias. A remark on this clonotype: Its antigen is unidentified.

Multiplex touch-down PCR amplified TRB using TRB-A and TRB-B pools in one tube. No DNA is given; TCRdb re-called the multiplex PCR reads and lists each CDR3 protein once. The listing contains around 9,800 distinct CDR3 sequences. Each sample's input was approximately 270 ng genomic DNA, 40,000 or so genome equivalents. Study-level findings and limits: Primary autoimmune cytopenia patients appeared to lack physiological T cell clusters present in healthy donors.

The sample also formed part of further work on T cell repertoires in aging, cancer and after chemotherapy. As that study records: Repeat sampling of healthy donors over several months to years showed clear clonal overlap.

The sequenced sample consisted of peripheral blood. This clonotype originated in a human donor in good health.

The CDR3 protein is CASSYPMLGGDKGEAFF. The genes are TRBV5-6 and TRBJ1-1; the D call of TRBD1 rests on TCRdb alone, since no DNA is present to check it. In germline, CDR1 is SGHDT, CDR2 YYEEEE. The CDR3 covers 17 residues.